This TCR beta chain came from a study of blood T cell repertoires in COVID-19. TCRdb keeps only in-frame clones here, not all; method: immunoSEQ multiplex PCR. The table has roughly 460,000 clones, around 90% seen once; the top ten hold 0.8% to 1%. Sample: peripheral blood. This clonotype was sampled from a man between 18 and 29 years old with COVID-19, enrolled during active disease.

CDR3 loop: CASSRGLAGVAGELFF. In DNA form, the CDR3 reads TGTGCCAGCAGCCGGGGGCTAGCGGGAGTGGCCGGGGAGCTGTTTTTT. V usage is TRBV25-1 and J usage is TRBJ2-2; TRBD2 agrees at 10 bases. This CDR3 is 16 amino acids long. Trimming took 6 bases from V and 6 from J; bases not matched to a gene: 10. Germline V gives CDR1 MGHDK, CDR2 SYGVNS.